The 15 T cell receptor beta chains given below trace back to one sample, sequenced in a study of early T cells in non-severe SARS-CoV-2 infection. TCRdb used MiXCR to reprocess the 5' RACE reads, holding one entry per CDR3 protein. Of over 55,000 distinct CDR3 sequences listed, 7.7% are singletons. Sequencing used whole blood. These receptor sequences come from an adult who was a healthcare worker with PCR-confirmed SARS-CoV-2 infection or an uninfected control (not recorded which).

Here the CDR3 reads CASSIQLYQPQHF. The CDR3 DNA sequence: TGTGCCAGTAGTATACAGCTTTATCAGCCCCAGCATTTT. This sequence joins TRBV19 and TRBJ1-5; D unresolved. The CDR3 totals 13 residues. Germline CDR1 LNHDA, CDR2 SQIVND (reference sequence). V was clipped by 2 bases and J by 5 bases, with 7 bases between them.

The gene calls are TRBV5-1 and TRBJ2-3, with 8 bases lining up with TRBD2. Trimming at V came to 2 bases and at J to 5 bases, leaving 16 bases not matched to a gene. CDR1 and CDR2 (germline): SGHRS, YFSETQ. This CDR3 region has 18 residues. The CDR3 nucleotides are TGCGCCAGCAGCTTCGGTCCAAGATTAGCGGGAAACGTAGATACGCAGTATTTT. Its protein product is CASSFGPRLAGNVDTQYF. The full variable domain, rest sourced from reference TRBV5-1 and TRBJ2-3, is KAGVTQTPRYLIKTRGQQVTLSCSPISGHRSVSWYQQTPGQGLQFLFEYFSETQRNKGNFPGRFSGRQFSNSRSEMNVSTLELGDSALYLCASSFGPRLAGNVDTQYFGPGTRLTVL.

The chain uses TRBV5-5 and TRBJ2-3; perhaps D is TRBD1 or TRBD2 (5 bases each). This CDR3 is built from 13 residues. The V gene lost 3 bases and the J gene lost 6 bases, with 11 bases spanning the gap. Germline CDR1 is SGHKS and CDR2 is YYEKEE (reference sequence). CDR3 region: CASSYRRSDTQYF. The CDR3 nucleotides are TGTGCCAGCAGCTACAGGAGGTCTGATACGCAGTATTTT. Looking up the rest from reference TRBV5-5 and TRBJ2-3 gives the full variable domain: DAGVTQSPTHLIKTRGQQVTLRCSPISGHKSVSWYQQVLGQGPQFIFQYYEKEERGRGNFPDRFSARQFPNYSSELNVNALLLGDSALYLCASSYRRSDTQYFGPGTRLTVL.

The table lists this clonotype with many counts. The chain links TRBV7-8 to TRBJ1-2, with 10 bases matching TRBD1. The CDR3 has 15 amino acids. In germline, CDR1 is SGHVS, CDR2 FQNEAQ. Germline trimming cut 5 bases from V and 3 bases from J; bases unmatched to any gene: 6. CDR3 nucleotide sequence: TGTGCCAGCAGCCCAAGGGACAGGGGAGACTATGGCTACACCTTC. It yields the protein CASSPRDRGDYGYTF.

J is TRBJ2-7 and V is TRBV29-1; 11 nucleotides align to TRBD2. The CDR3 is made up of 14 amino acids. Germline V lookup: CDR1 SQVTM, CDR2 ANQGSEA. Trimming took 4 bases from V and 4 from J; bases not matched to a gene: 6. CDR3 bases: TGCAGCGTTGTAGGGGCTAGCGGGAGGTACGAGCAGTACTTC. Translated: CSVVGASGRYEQYF.

This clonotype appeared many times. This chain connects TRBV27 to TRBJ1-4, with TRBD1 matching over 7 bases. Trimming at V came to 6 bases and at J to 10 bases, leaving 14 bases not matched to a gene. There are 15 residues in the CDR3. CDR1 and CDR2 (germline): MNHEY, SMNVEV (reference sequence). The CDR3 spells CASRGTAGLGGKLFF. CDR3 coding DNA: TGTGCCAGCAGGGGGACAGCTGGTTTGGGGGGAAAACTGTTTTTT.

This chain links TRBV20-1 with TRBJ2-3, with 7 bases identical to TRBD2. Germline V gene sequence: CDR1 DFQATT, CDR2 SNEGSKA (reference sequence). V shed 0 bases and J 1 base; nucleotides not matched to a gene: 19. CDR3 length equals 20 residues. The CDR3 protein is CSARDPLGRGRRGGTDTQYF. The DNA of the CDR3 is TGCAGTGCTAGAGACCCGCTGGGACGCGGGAGAAGAGGAGGCACAGATACGCAGTATTTT.

Ten or more counts support this clonotype. The V call is TRBV28, the J call TRBJ1-1; TRBD1 matches at 10 bases. The length of the CDR3 is 15 residues. Germline lookup yields CDR1 MDHEN and CDR2 SYDVKM. Unmatched junction bases numbered 4, after V lost 5 bases and J lost 1 base. In nucleotides, the CDR3 is TGTGCCAGCAGTCCCTGGACAGGGGGGAACACTGAAGCTTTCTTT. Translating it yields CASSPWTGGNTEAFF.

This clonotype was recorded many times. The CDR3 spells CASSHYRALNTEAFF. CDR3 coding DNA: TGTGCCAGCAGCCATTACAGGGCATTGAACACTGAAGCTTTCTTT. The chain joins TRBV7-8 to TRBJ1-1; possible D gene TRBD1, 6 bases. CDR1 SGHVS and CDR2 FQNEAQ come from the germline V gene. The CDR3 is made up of 15 amino acids. Trimming took off 5 bases at V and 0 bases at J, with 13 bases between the two ends.

This clonotype occurred a few times. The rearrangement links TRBV9 to TRBJ1-3; maybe TRBD1 (5 bases). The CDR3 sequence is 17 residues long. V was clipped by 3 bases and J by 0 bases, with 16 bases between them. The germline V gene has CDR1 SGDLS and CDR2 YYNGEE. CDR3 in DNA: TGTGCCAGCAGCGCTAGGCCTAGGGGTTACTCTGGAAACACCATATATTTT. Encoded protein: CASSARPRGYSGNTIYF. The full variable domain, completed using reference TRBV9 and TRBJ1-3, is DSGVTQTPKHLITATGQRVTLRCSPRSGDLSVYWYQQSLDQGLQFLIQYYNGEERAKGNILERFSAQQFPDLHSELNLSSLELGDSALYFCASSARPRGYSGNTIYFGEGSWLTVV.

This clonotype was found many times. V is TRBV18 and J is TRBJ2-7; tentative D call: TRBD2 (5 bases). Trimming stripped 4 bases from V and 2 bases from J, with 12 bases between. The germline CDR1 and CDR2 sequences are KGHSH and LQKENI. The CDR3 is made up of 14 amino acids. The CDR3 here is CASSRGAQTYEQYF. Written as DNA, the CDR3 is TGTGCCAGCTCACGGGGAGCACAAACCTACGAGCAGTACTTC.

The V and J genes are TRBV3-1 and TRBJ1-3; D is unclear. Trimming cost V 1 base and J 0 bases, with 4 bases left between them. The germline CDR1 and CDR2 sequences are LGHDT and YNNKEL (reference sequence). The CDR3 has 14 residues. CDR3 sequence (DNA): TGTGCCAGCAGCCAAGTCGTCTCTGGAAACACCATATATTTT. Translating it yields CASSQVVSGNTIYF.

The chain couples TRBV18 to TRBJ1-5; 7 bases match TRBD1. The CDR3 runs 14 residues. The V segment lost 3 bases and the J segment 7 bases; nucleotides outside the gene matches: 6. Germline V CDR1 and CDR2: KGHSH, LQKENI. CDR3 sequence: CASSPARGGQPQHF. The CDR3 DNA reads as TGTGCCAGCTCACCGGCCAGGGGGGGCCAGCCCCAGCATTTT.

This clonotype was recorded many times. The chain recombines TRBV2 with TRBJ2-5; 9 bases are a match to TRBD1. The CDR3 contains 13 residues. V shed 7 bases and J 3 bases; nucleotides not matched to a gene: 3. Germline V CDR1 and CDR2: SNHLY, FYNNEI. The chain's CDR3 is CASTRQGEETQYF. CDR3 in DNA: TGTGCCAGCACCCGACAGGGGGAAGAGACCCAGTACTTC.

This clonotype was detected ten times or more. The rearrangement joins TRBV28 to TRBJ1-5; possible D gene TRBD1, 5 bases. Germline values: CDR1 MDHEN, CDR2 SYDVKM. V lost 2 bases to trimming and J lost 3 bases, with 8 bases between them. The CDR3 has 14 amino acids. The CDR3 loop is CASSLGAVNQPQHF. The CDR3 bases are TGTGCCAGCAGTTTAGGGGCAGTCAATCAGCCCCAGCATTTT.